Sequencing of this T cell receptor (beta chain) was carried out in a study of neurological immune-mediated disorders (dated by TCRdb to the late 2010s). Study-level background: Of the approximately 34 multiple sclerosis patients, approximately 31 had relapsing-remitting MS and 3 had secondary progressive MS. The cohort comprised 68 subjects: around 15 HAM/TSP patients, some 35 multiple sclerosis patients and 20 or so healthy controls. Longitudinal samples, technical triplicates and paired sorted CD4+ and CD8+ T-cell subsets, alongside PBMC samples, were included among the approximately 99 TCR-beta libraries. Peripheral blood TCR-beta repertoires from HTLV-I-associated myelopathy (HAM/TSP) patients, multiple sclerosis patients and healthy controls were compared by UMI-based sequencing.

To synthesize cDNA, template-switch 5'RACE was performed with a primer carrying a 10-nucleotide random unique molecular identifier so that each TCR transcript was tagged. Every sequencing run covered 15-18 subjects and yielded more than 180 million TCR-beta sequences. The RNeasy kit was used for extraction of total RNA. The KAPA Real-time Library Amplification kit was used to amplify TCR-beta VDJ regions with primers for the TCR constant region and the 5'RACE anchor. Sample indexes and Illumina adaptors were added in a first PCR, after which library yield was increased in a second PCR. The roughly 650 bp TCR product was size-selected on a 2% E-gel SizeSelection system after Ampure bead purification. Before pooling, library quality was checked on a Bioanalyzer, concentration was measured with Qubit, and libraries were quantified with the Kapa Library Quantification kit. An Illumina HiSeq 2500 sequenced the libraries paired-end 2 x 150 bp. To increase sequence diversity, roughly 25-31% phiX was spiked into each library pool. The original methods were these. Quality-filtered reads were processed with the UMI-based MiGEC pipeline, and over 90% of raw TCR sequences were removed by the MiGEC pipeline during error correction. VDJ genes were aligned to IMGT germline references, and clonotypes were defined by unique CDR3 amino acid sequence plus V-J genes. Clonal expansion, Shannon diversity and CDR3 relatedness were evaluated with VDJtools (CalcPairwiseDistances, ClusterSamples), while phylogenetic trees were built in CLCbio workbench. Using coefficient-of-variation modelling across technical triplicates, the study counted a clone as expanded if it had at least 8 unique UMIs. TCRdb's own reprocessing of the public reads used fastp at Q25 and MiXCR and kept productive beta chains. Under each unique CDR3 protein, matching rows form one entry showing the most common genes and DNA. The V and J calls were not made by the authors but by TCRdb's processing. Counted in this sample were approximately 59,000 distinct CDR3 sequences; around 5% of them appeared once. The ten largest clones capture about 5.3% of the sample.

For the unsorted PBMC libraries, 2 million PBMCs were stored in RNAlater at -80 degrees C until RNA extraction and were used to generate the libraries. The multiple sclerosis patients were enrolled in a US clinical protocol that used magnetic resonance imaging to evaluate disease progression. Peripheral blood underwent Ficoll-Hypaque density gradient centrifugation to isolate PBMCs, which were then cryopreserved in liquid nitrogen. This clonotype was seen many times. Its antigen is unknown. Base qualities are not provided; no much larger clone lies one nucleotide away. CDR1 is given as SGDLS and CDR2 as YYNGEE, both from the germline V gene. Taken from cysteine to phenylalanine, the CDR3 has 14 residues. CDR3 DNA is the only sequence kept; it has 42 bases, read in frame from the first base. The junction carries 10 bases between V and J, which are trimmed by 3 bases and 2 bases respectively. Overall results and qualifications from the work: TCR clonal expansion was highest in HAM/TSP patients and lowest in MS patients, with MS patients falling below even healthy controls. Across subjects, expanded clones never shared an identical CDR3 amino acid sequence, which suggests that the TCR-beta repertoires in every group were private. In phylogenetic analysis, the repertoires of 18 of 34 MS patients grouped into a cluster of related CDR3 sequences, which suggests a possible signature at the repertoire level. The MS cluster was not associated with any clinical or MRI features, and the authors stated that larger cohorts are needed.

Recombination connected TRBV9 to TRBJ2-3; no D segment can be confidently identified. The source is a human donor with multiple sclerosis. The donor label of this sample is uncertain. The sequencing sample was made of PBMCs. The DNA sequence follows: TGTGCCAGCAGCGCCCCCATTTACACAGATACGCAGTATTTT. This translates into CASSAPIYTDTQYF.